These 13 T cell receptor beta chains came from one sample sequenced in a study of T cells expressing NK-cell markers. TCRdb re-called the 5' RACE reads and catalogs CDR3 proteins one per entry, DNA excluded. There are more than 90,000 distinct CDR3 sequences in the sample, with about 18% held by the top ten. What was sequenced was blood T cells: a sorted CD56 or NKG2C T cell subset, CD4+ or CD8+ T cells, or bulk PBMC T cells (not recorded which). These receptors all come from a woman aged 18-70 years in good health.

The V gene is TRBV5-6, the J gene TRBJ2-3. Per germline, CDR1 SGHDT and CDR2 YYEEEE. This CDR3 has 12 residues. CDR3 loop: CASSLETDTQYF.

This chain connects TRBV29-1 to TRBJ2-7; TCRdb indicates TRBD1, and absent DNA this call remains unverified. Germline values: CDR1 SQVTM, CDR2 ANQGSEA. The CDR3 spans 15 residues. CDR3 protein: CSVEGLAGQSYEQYF.

This rearrangement joins TRBV12-3 or TRBV12-4 to TRBJ2-1; TCRdb picks TRBD1, but there is no DNA to check that call. This CDR3 has 15 residues. CDR3 in amino acids: CASTPGQGAIYEQFF.

This chain links TRBV6-1 with TRBJ2-7; the TRBD2 assignment by TCRdb is unverifiable without DNA. CDR3 length equals 16 residues. Looked up from germline, CDR1 is MNHNS and CDR2 is SASEGT. This CDR3 reads CASKQGASGYSYEQYF.

V gene TRBV12-3 or TRBV12-4 combines with J gene TRBJ1-6; TCRdb names TRBD1, which stays unverified in the absence of DNA. There are 15 residues in the CDR3. This chain's CDR3 is CASSPTGGTNSPLHF.

This sequence joins TRBV28 and TRBJ2-1; TCRdb proposes TRBD2, but this gene call is untestable without DNA. Germline-derived CDR1 and CDR2 are MDHEN and SYDVKM. There are 15 residues in the CDR3. CDR3 amino acids: CASSLLAGASNEQFF.

This chain uses TRBV25-1 with TRBJ2-4; lacking DNA, the TRBD1 call made by TCRdb goes unchecked. In germline, CDR1 is MGHDK, CDR2 SYGVNS. The CDR3 runs to 16 residues. CDR3 loop: CASSDSGSPAKNIQYF.

The chain joins TRBV12-3 or TRBV12-4 to TRBJ2-5; TCRdb proposes TRBD1, but this gene call is untestable without DNA. This CDR3 is 12 amino acids long. The CDR3 protein is CATGGAGETQYF.

The chain recombines TRBV20-1 with TRBJ2-1; TCRdb's D call, TRBD2, is unchecked because there is no DNA. From germline, CDR1 is DFQATT and CDR2 SNEGSKA (reference sequence). The CDR3 totals 14 residues. CDR3 in amino acids: CSARELAGGSEQFF.

The genes are TRBV20-1 and TRBJ2-1; TCRdb returns TRBD2, unconfirmable since there is no DNA. Per the germline V gene, CDR1 is DFQATT and CDR2 is SNEGSKA (reference sequence). The CDR3 is 14 residues long. This CDR3 is CSRILAGKYNEQFF.

V gene TRBV10-3 combines with J gene TRBJ1-5. Germline V gives CDR1 ENHRY, CDR2 SYGVKD. This CDR3 is built from 14 residues. The CDR3 reads CATHTAIGNQPQHF.

This sequence joins TRBV9 and TRBJ2-1; TCRdb names TRBD2, which stays unverified in the absence of DNA. Looked up from germline, CDR1 is SGDLS and CDR2 is YYNGEE. The CDR3 is made up of 14 amino acids. The CDR3 sequence is CASSGRTSVDEQFF.

V gene TRBV20-1 combines with J gene TRBJ2-3; TCRdb returns TRBD2, unconfirmable since there is no DNA. Germline V gene lookup returns CDR1 DFQATT and CDR2 SNEGSKA (reference sequence). The CDR3 length is 14 residues. CDR3 region: CSARVAGGVDTQYF.